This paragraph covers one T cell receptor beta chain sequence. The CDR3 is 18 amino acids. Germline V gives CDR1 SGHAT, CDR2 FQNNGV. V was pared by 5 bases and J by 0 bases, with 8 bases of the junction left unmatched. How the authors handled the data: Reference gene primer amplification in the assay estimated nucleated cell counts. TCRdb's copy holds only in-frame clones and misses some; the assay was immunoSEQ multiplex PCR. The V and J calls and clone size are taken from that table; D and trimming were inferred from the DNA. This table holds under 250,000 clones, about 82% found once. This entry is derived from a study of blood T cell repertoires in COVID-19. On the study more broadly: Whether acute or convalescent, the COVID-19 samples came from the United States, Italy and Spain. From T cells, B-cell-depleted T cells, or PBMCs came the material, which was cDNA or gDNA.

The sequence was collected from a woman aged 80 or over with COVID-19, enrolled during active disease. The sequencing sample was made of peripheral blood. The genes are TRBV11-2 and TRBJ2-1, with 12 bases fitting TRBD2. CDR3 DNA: TGTGCCAGCAGCCTAAGGACTAGCGGGGATTTCTCCTACAATGAGCAGTTCTTC. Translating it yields CASSLRTSGDFSYNEQFF.